This entry describes one TCR beta chain. Measured with immunoSEQ multiplex PCR; TCRdb has only the in-frame clones, and not every one. This sample yields hundreds of thousands of clones, of which roughly 85% are seen a single time; 1.5% to 2% belongs to the top ten. V lost 5 bases and J lost 7, with 11 bases in between. In germline, CDR1 is KGHDR, CDR2 SFDVKD. This CDR3 is 13 amino acids long. This specimen comes from a study of blood T cell repertoires in COVID-19. The sequence came from a woman in her 30s who had been exposed to COVID-19. The sequenced sample consisted of PBMCs or T cells enriched from blood (not recorded which). This chain connects TRBV24-1 to TRBJ1-5, with a possible D match to TRBD1 (5 bases). The CDR3 DNA is TGTGCCACCAGTGGACAGAGCCTGCAGCCCCAGCATTTT. This codes for CATSGQSLQPQHF.